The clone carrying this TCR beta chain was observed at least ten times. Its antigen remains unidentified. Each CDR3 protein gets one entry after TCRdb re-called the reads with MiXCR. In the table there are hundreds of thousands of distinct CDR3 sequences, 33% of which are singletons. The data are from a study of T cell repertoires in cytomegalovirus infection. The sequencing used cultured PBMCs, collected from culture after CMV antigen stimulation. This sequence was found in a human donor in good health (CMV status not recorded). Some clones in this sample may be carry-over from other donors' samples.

The CDR3 DNA reads as TGTGCCAGCAGCGGACGGGTTGGCGGGAGTGCCACCGGGGAGCTGTTTTTT. This codes for CASSGRVGGSATGELFF. The V gene is TRBV7-2, the J gene TRBJ2-2, with 7 bases that match TRBD2. The germline V gene encodes CDR1 SGHTA and CDR2 FQGNSA. This CDR3 spans 17 amino acids. V was pared by 5 bases and J by 4 bases, with 13 bases of the junction left unmatched.